This T cell receptor (beta chain) was retrieved from a study of response to subunit inactivated influenza vaccine. Study-level results: Each seasonal influenza vaccination recruits few new T cells, the authors suggested.

This clonotype was seen repeatedly, ten times or more. Antigen specificity is unknown. TCRdb independently ran MiXCR on the RT-PCR reads; one entry per CDR3 protein. The data hold roughly 650,000 distinct CDR3 sequences, with approximately 14% observed a single time. This CDR3 region has 17 residues. Trimming cost V 7 bases and J 2 bases; bases outside gene matches: 11. Germline assignment: CDR1 MRHNA and CDR2 SNTAGT. Material: PBMCs from blood, obtained approximately 12 days after vaccination. This receptor was taken from a man aged 50 to 60 who received an inactivated influenza vaccine. This chain joins TRBV6-4 and TRBJ2-4; 10 bases fit TRBD1. In DNA, the CDR3 is TGTGCCAGCATTAACCCCCCGGGACAGGGGCCCAAAAACATTCAGTACTTC. Protein sequence: CASINPPGQGPKNIQYF.